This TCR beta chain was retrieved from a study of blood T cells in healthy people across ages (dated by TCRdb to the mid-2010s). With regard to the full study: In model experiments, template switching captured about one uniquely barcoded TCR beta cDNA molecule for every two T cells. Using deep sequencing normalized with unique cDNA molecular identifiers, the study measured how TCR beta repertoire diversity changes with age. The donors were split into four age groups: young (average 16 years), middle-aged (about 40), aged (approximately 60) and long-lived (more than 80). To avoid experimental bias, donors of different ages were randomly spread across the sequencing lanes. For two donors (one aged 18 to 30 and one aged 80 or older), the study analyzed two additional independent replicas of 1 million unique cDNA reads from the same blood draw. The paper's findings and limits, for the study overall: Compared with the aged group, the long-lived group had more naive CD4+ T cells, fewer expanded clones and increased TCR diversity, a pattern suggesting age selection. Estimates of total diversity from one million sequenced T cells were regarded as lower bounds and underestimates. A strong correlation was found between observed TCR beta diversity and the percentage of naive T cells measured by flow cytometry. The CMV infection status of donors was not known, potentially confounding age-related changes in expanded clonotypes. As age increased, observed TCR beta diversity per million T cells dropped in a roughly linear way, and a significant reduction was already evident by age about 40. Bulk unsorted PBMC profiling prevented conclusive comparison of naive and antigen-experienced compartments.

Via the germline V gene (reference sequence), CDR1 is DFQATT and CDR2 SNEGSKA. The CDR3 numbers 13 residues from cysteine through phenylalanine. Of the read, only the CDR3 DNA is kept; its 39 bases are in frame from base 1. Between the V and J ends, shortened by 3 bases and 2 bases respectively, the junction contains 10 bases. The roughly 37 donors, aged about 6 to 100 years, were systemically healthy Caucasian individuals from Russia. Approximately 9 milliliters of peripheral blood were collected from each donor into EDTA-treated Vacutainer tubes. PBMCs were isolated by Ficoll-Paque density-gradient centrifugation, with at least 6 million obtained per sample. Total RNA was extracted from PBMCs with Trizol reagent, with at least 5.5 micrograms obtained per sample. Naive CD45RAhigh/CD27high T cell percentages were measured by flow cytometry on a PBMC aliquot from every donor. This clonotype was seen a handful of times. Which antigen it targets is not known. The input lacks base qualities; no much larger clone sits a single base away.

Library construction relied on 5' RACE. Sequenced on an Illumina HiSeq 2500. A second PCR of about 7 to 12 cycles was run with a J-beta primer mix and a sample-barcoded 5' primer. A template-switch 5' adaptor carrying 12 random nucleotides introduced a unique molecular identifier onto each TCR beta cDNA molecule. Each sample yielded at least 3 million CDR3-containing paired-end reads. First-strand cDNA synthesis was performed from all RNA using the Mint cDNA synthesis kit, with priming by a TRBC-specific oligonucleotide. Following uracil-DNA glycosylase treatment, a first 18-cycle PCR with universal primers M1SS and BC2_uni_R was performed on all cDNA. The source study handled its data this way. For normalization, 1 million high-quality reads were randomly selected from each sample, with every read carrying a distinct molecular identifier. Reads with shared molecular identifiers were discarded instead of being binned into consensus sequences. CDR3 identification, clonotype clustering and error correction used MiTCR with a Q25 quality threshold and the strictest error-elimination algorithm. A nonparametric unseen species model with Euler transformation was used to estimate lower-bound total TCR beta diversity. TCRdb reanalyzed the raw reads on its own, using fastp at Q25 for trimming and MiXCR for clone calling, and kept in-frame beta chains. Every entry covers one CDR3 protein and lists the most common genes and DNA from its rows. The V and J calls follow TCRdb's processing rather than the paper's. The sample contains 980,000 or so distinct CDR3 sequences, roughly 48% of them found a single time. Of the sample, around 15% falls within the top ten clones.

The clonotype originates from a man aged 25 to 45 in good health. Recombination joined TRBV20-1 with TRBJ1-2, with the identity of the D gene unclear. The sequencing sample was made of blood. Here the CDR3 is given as CSASQERNYGYTF. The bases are TGCAGTGCTAGCCAGGAGCGCAACTATGGCTACACCTTC.